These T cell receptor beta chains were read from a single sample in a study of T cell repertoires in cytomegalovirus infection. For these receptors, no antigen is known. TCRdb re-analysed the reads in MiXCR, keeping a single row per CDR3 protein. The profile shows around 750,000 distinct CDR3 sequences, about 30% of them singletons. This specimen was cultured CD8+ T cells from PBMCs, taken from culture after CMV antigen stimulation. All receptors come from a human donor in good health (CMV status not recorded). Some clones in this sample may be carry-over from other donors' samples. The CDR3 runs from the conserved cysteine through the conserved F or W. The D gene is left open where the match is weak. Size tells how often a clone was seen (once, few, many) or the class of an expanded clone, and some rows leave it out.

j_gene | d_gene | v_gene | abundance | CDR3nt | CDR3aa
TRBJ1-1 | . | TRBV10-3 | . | TGTGCCGCCTCTCGGGGCGGGAGGGACACTGAAGCTTTCTTT | CAASRGGRDTEAFF
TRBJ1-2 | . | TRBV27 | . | TGTGCCAGCAGTTTTTATATGGACGACTATGGCTACACCTTC | CASSFYMDDYGYTF
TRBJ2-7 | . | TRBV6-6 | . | TGTGCCAGCAGCTTCCGGGACTCCACCCCAAACTACGAGCAGTACTTC | CASSFRDSTPNYEQYF
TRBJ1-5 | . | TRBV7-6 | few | TGTGCCAGCAGCCAACGGGTCGGGCCAACTGAACAGCCCCAGCATTTT | CASSQRVGPTEQPQHF
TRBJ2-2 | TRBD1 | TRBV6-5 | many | TGTGCCAGCTGGGACAGGGTTGGCACCGGGGAGCTGTTTTTT | CASWDRVGTGELFF
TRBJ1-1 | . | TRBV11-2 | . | TGTGCCAGCAGCTTGAGACGGCTAGGGAACACTGAAGCTTTCTTT | CASSLRRLGNTEAFF
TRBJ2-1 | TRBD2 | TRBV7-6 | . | TGTGCTAGCAGCTTAGGGAGGGACCACTACAATGAGCAGTTCTTC | CASSLGRDHYNEQFF
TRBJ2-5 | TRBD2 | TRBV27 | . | TGTGCCAGCAGTATAACCACTAGCGGGAGACAAGAGACCCAGTACTTC | CASSITTSGRQETQYF
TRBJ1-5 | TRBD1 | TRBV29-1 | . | TGCAGCGAAAGACAGGGGAGAGATCAGCCCCAGCATTTT | CSERQGRDQPQHF
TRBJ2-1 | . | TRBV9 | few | TGTGCCAGCAGCGTAGCACCCGGGTGGGAGCAGTTCTTC | CASSVAPGWEQFF
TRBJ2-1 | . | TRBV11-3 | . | TGTGTCAGCAGCTCGGACGCAAGCTCCTACAATGAGCAGTTCTTC | CVSSSDASSYNEQFF
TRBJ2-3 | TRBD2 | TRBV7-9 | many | TGTGCCAGCAGCCCGCGGGGGATCAACACATATACGCAGTATTTT | CASSPRGINTYTQYF
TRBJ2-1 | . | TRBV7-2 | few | TGTGCCAGCAGCCCCCCGGGGTTCAATGAGCAGTTCTTC | CASSPPGFNEQFF
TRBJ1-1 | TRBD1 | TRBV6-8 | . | TGTGCCAGCAGTTACAAGACAGGGATTATTTACACTGAAGCTTTCTTT | CASSYKTGIIYTEAFF
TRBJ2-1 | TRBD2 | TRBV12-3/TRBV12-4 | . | TGTGCCAGCAGCTCCTCCGGGACTAGCGGCTACAATGAGCAGTTCTTC | CASSSSGTSGYNEQFF
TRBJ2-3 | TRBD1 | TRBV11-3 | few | TGTGCCAGCAGCTTAAGTATGGGACAGGGAGCAGATACGCAGTATTTT | CASSLSMGQGADTQYF
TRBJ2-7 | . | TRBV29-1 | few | TGCAGCGTTTATTGGGCCGACCCAGGCTGGATCGAGCAGTACTTC | CSVYWADPGWIEQYF
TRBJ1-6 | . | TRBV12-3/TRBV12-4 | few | TGTGCCAGCAGTCCTTTCTCCCGGGGCTATAATTCACCCCTCCACTTT | CASSPFSRGYNSPLHF